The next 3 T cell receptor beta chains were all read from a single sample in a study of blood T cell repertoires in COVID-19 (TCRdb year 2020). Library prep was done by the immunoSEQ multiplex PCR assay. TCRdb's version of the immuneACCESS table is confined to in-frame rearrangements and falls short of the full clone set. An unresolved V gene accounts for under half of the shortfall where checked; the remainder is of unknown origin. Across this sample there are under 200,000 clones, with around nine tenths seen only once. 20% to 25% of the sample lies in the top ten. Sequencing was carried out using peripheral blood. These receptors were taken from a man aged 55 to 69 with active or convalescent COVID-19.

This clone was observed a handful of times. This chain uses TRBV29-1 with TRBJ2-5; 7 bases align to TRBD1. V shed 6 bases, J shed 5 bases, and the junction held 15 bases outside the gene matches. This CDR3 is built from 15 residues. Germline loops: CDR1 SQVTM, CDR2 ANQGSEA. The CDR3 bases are TGCAGCGTCGTTAATTTGACAGGGTTAACGGAGACCCAGTACTTC. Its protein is CSVVNLTGLTETQYF. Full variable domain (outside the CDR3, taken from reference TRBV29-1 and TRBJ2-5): SAVISQKPSRDICQRGTSLTIQCQVDSQVTMMFWYRQQPGQSLTLIATANQGSEATYESGFVIDKFPISRPNLTFSTLTVSNMSPEDSSIYLCSVVNLTGLTETQYFGPGTRLLVL.

The CDR3 sequence: CASSQSYRLAGSNEQFF. CDR3 nucleotides: TGTGCCAGCAGTCAAAGCTATCGACTAGCTGGATCCAATGAGCAGTTCTTC. V is TRBV6-6 and J is TRBJ2-1, with 7 bases lining up with TRBD2. J was trimmed by 6 bases and V by 5 bases; bases with no gene match: 16. Germline CDR1 is MNHNY and CDR2 is SVGAGI (reference sequence). The CDR3 loop spans 17 amino acids.

CDR3 nucleotides: TGTGCCAGCACAGGGGGCTCCTACAATGAGCAGTTCTTC. This gives the protein CASTGGSYNEQFF. V gene TRBV25-1 combines with J gene TRBJ2-1, with 7 bases aligning to TRBD1. The CDR3 runs 13 residues. V gave up 7 bases and J gave up 0 bases; unmatched junction bases: 0. CDR1 is MGHDK and CDR2 is SYGVNS in the germline V gene.